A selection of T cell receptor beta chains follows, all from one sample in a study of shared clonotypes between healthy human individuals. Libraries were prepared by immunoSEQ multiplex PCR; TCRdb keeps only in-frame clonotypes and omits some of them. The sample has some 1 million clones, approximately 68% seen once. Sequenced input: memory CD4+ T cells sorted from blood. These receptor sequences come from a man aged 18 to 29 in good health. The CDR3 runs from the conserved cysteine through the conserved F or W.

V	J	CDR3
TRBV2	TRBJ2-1	CASSDGTSAIEQFF
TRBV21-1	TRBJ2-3	CATTSGSTDTQYF
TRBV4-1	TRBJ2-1	CASSQDAVGQWVGRFF
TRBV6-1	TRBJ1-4	CASSVQGAWEKLFF
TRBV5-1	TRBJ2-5	CASSRNAGGRETQYF
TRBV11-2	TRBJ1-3	CASSSGYTGPGNTIYF
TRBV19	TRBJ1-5	CASSGDRGRGNQPQHF
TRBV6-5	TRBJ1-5	CATKAGPLYQPQHF
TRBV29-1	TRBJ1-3	CSVVPNSGNTIYF
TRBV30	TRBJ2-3	CAWSVGRGLGDTQYF
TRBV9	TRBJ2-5	CASSVGQGPQYF
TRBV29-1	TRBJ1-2	CSVDGGVDYGYTF
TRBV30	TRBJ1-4	CAWSVTGGSATNEKLFF
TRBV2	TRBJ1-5	CASGQESNQPQHF
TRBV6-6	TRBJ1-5	CASSYSSVSNQPQHF
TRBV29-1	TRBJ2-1	CSVERTSKFF
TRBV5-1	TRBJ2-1	CASMSSYNEQFF
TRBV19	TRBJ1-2	CASSDGGTVYGYTF
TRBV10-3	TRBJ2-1	CATSRANEQFF
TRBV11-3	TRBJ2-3	CASSATSGRTASTDTQYF
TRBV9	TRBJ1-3	CASSVVSNPGEPGNTIYF
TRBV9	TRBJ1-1	CASSREVDSPEAFF
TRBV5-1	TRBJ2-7	CASRLDSYEQYF
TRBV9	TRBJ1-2	CASSEQGRYTF
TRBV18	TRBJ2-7	CASSPGQGALSNEQYF
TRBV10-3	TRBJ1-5	CATQQDSNQPQHF
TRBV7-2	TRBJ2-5	CASSSPSETQYF
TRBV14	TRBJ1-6	CASSQSVGGYSPLHF
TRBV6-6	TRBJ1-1	CASSRTDGNTEAFF
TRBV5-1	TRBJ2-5	CASSSSGTGKETQYF
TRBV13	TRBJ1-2	CASSPGQGSYGYTF
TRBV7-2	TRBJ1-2	CASSGGSGGYGYTF
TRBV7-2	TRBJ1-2	CASRPRGGASNFYGYTF
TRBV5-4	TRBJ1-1	CASSTLRTDPYPEAFF
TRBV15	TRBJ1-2	CATSRDRGRSYGYTF
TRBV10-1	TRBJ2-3	CASSSGLSTDTQYF
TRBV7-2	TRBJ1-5	CASSLDRGVSNQPQHF
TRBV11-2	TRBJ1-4	CASSSNRVGEKLFF
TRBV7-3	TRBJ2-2	CASSFAHNTGELFF
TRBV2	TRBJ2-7	CASRKGQVAYEQYF
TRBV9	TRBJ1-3	CASSVMGISGNTIYF
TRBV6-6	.	CASSTPLYEQYF
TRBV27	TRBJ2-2	CASSFRGKGLAGGRLVTGELFF
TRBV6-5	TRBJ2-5	CASSYRGRETQYF
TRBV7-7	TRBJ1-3	CASTLGGLAGNTIYF
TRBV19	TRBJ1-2	CASSIKTGSFDGYTF
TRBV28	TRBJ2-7	CASSSPGTGTTYEQYF